Shown below are 14 T cell receptor beta chains from a single sample sequenced in a study of shared T cell receptors in the human thymus (dated by TCRdb to 2020 to 2022). Library prep was done by the immunoSEQ multiplex PCR assay. The table was pulled from immuneACCESS by TCRdb, which kept in-frame rearrangements only. Such tables lose some clones; where checked, under half of the loss comes from unresolved V genes, and the rest has no known cause. Within this sample are 720,000 or so clones, with roughly 88% of them counted one time only. About 0.0098% of the sample is taken by the ten largest. This sample was also put to use in a study of human thymus T cells.

Sequencing used thymocytes. The source of these receptors is a girl in the first two years of life with a congenital heart defect. Donor details come from another sample of the same person, matched by shared clones.

This chain links TRBV5-4 with TRBJ1-2; D not certain. The CDR3 has 15 residues. The V gene's germline CDR1 is SGHNT and CDR2 YYREEE (reference sequence). V was pared by 0 bases and J by 8 bases, with 17 bases between. The CDR3 is CASSLAQAPLSGYTF. The CDR3 DNA is TGTGCCAGCAGCTTGGCCCAGGCCCCACTCTCGGGCTACACCTTC.

V is TRBV15 and J is TRBJ1-6; TRBD1 matches at 7 bases. Looked up from germline, CDR1 is LNHNV and CDR2 is YYDKDF (reference sequence). J was trimmed by 2 bases and V by 1 base; bases with no gene match: 11. CDR3 length equals 19 residues. Here the CDR3 DNA reads TGTGCCACCAGCAGAGGACAGGGTGGTATCTTCCCCTATAATTCACCCCTCCACTTT. Protein product: CATSRGQGGIFPYNSPLHF. The whole variable domain, filled in from reference TRBV15 and TRBJ1-6, reads DAMVIQNPRYQVTQFGKPVTLSCSQTLNHNVMYWYQQKSSQAPKLLFHYYDKDFNNEADTPDNFQSRRPNTSFCFLDIRSPGLGDTAMYLCATSRGQGGIFPYNSPLHFGNGTRLTVT.

The chain is built from TRBV6-5 and TRBJ1-1; perhaps TRBD1 as D (6 bases). From germline, CDR1 is MNHEY and CDR2 SVGAGI. CDR3 length: 14 amino acids. Trimming removed 6 bases from V and 1 base from J, with 12 bases in between. Here the CDR3 DNA reads TGTGCCAGCAGACTACAGGGCCGGAACACTGAAGCTTTCTTT. Protein product: CASRLQGRNTEAFF.

V gene TRBV2 combines with J gene TRBJ2-7; 9 bases line up with TRBD1. Germline-derived CDR1 and CDR2 are SNHLY and FYNNEI. V was pared by 4 bases and J by 4 bases, with 5 bases of the junction left unmatched. The CDR3 consists of 14 residues. For the CDR3, the DNA is TGTGCCAGCAGTGCACAGGGGGCGGATTACGAGCAGTACTTC. Its translation is CASSAQGADYEQYF.

This chain connects TRBV14 to TRBJ2-1, with 7 bases lining up with TRBD1. The CDR3 is 12 residues long. Germline V gene lookup returns CDR1 SGHDN and CDR2 FVKESK. V lost 6 bases, J lost 10 bases, and 6 bases stayed unmatched. The CDR3, as DNA: TGTGCCAGCAGTCGGGACAGTAGAGAGCAGTTCTTC. Translated: CASSRDSREQFF.

The CDR3 DNA reads as TGCGCCAGCAGCTTGTTTGGGCTACGAATGAACACTGAAGCTTTCTTT. Translating it yields CASSLFGLRMNTEAFF. The rearrangement joins TRBV5-1 to TRBJ1-1, with D unclear. The CDR3 loop spans 16 amino acids. Per the germline V gene, CDR1 is SGHRS and CDR2 is YFSETQ. The V and J ends lost 1 base and 0 bases respectively, with 13 bases between them.

CDR3 region: CASSLWTGGDSQPQHF. The CDR3, as DNA: TGTGCCAGCAGCCTATGGACAGGGGGCGATAGTCAGCCCCAGCATTTT. The chain carries TRBV7-9 and TRBJ1-5; 11 nucleotides agree with TRBD1. Trimming cost V 5 bases and J 6 bases; bases outside gene matches: 9. The CDR3 totals 16 residues. Germline CDR1 reads SEHNR; CDR2 reads FQNEAQ (reference sequence).

The J gene is TRBJ1-1, the V gene TRBV6-1; D remains ambiguous. The CDR3 covers 17 residues. V lost 0 bases and J 1 base, leaving 15 bases between the germline ends. Germline assignment: CDR1 MNHNS and CDR2 SASEGT. The CDR3 sequence: CASSEALSGVENTEAFF. The CDR3 nucleotides are TGTGCCAGCAGTGAAGCGCTCTCCGGGGTGGAGAACACTGAAGCTTTCTTT.

This clone was counted a few times. The chain couples TRBV5-6 to TRBJ1-2, with unresolved D. The CDR3 extends over 17 amino acids. CDR1 and CDR2 from the germline V gene are SGHDT and YYEEEE. V was cut by 0 bases and J by 7 bases, with 22 bases left in between. The CDR3 sequence: CASSLAQAFVSGFGYTF. CDR3 sequence (DNA): TGTGCCAGCAGCTTGGCCCAGGCCTTCGTGTCAGGCTTTGGCTACACCTTC.

The rearrangement links TRBV4-3 to TRBJ2-5; tentatively, D is TRBD2 (7 bases). CDR1 is LGHNA, CDR2 YSLEER, per germline. Trimming pared 0 bases from V and 1 base from J, leaving 18 bases between. The CDR3 extends over 18 amino acids. CDR3 loop: CASSQDVGGPFLQETQYF. The DNA of the CDR3 is TGCGCCAGCAGCCAAGATGTCGGGGGGCCGTTCCTCCAAGAGACCCAGTACTTC.

As concerns this clone: Different DNA sequences within this sample yield the same CDR3. The chain has TRBV6-1 and TRBJ1-1, with a possible D match to TRBD1 (5 bases). CDR3 length: 15 residues. V shed 6 bases and J shed 3 bases, with 17 bases lying between them. The germline V gene encodes CDR1 MNHNS and CDR2 SASEGT. DNA of the CDR3: TGTGCCAGCAGCCCGGGACTCCTAAAGGACACTGAAGCTTTCTTT. This sequence encodes CASSPGLLKDTEAFF.

The chain couples TRBV28 to TRBJ2-2; 8 nucleotides agree with TRBD1. The CDR3 sequence is 14 residues long. Germline lookup yields CDR1 MDHEN and CDR2 SYDVKM. V shed 6 bases, J shed 5 bases, and the junction held 5 bases outside the gene matches. CDR3 nucleotide sequence: TGTGCCAGCAGGGACAGGGTCCCAACCGGGGAGCTGTTTTTT. Translated, it gives CASRDRVPTGELFF.

This rearrangement joins TRBV5-1 to TRBJ2-5; D gene uncertain. In germline, CDR1 is SGHRS, CDR2 YFSETQ. This CDR3 is 13 amino acids long. The V and J ends lost 5 bases and 3 bases respectively, with 11 bases between them. The CDR3 region has the DNA TGCGCCAGCAGTCAACAAGATGAAGAGACCCAGTACTTC. It specifies CASSQQDEETQYF.

The rearrangement uses TRBV12-5 and TRBJ2-7, with 7 bases fitting TRBD1. This CDR3 is 13 amino acids long. The germline CDR1 and CDR2 sequences are LGHNT and FRNRAP. The trim removed 6 bases at V and 0 bases at J, leaving 2 bases unmatched. DNA of the CDR3: TGTGCTAGTGGCTGGGACAGCTCCTACGAGCAGTACTTC. It specifies CASGWDSSYEQYF. Using reference TRBV12-5 and TRBJ2-7 for the parts outside the CDR3, the full variable domain is DARVTQTPRHKVTEMGQEVTMRCQPILGHNTVFWYRQTMMQGLELLAYFRNRAPLDDSGMPKDRFSAEMPDATLATLKIQPSEPRDSAVYFCASGWDSSYEQYFGPGTRLTVT.